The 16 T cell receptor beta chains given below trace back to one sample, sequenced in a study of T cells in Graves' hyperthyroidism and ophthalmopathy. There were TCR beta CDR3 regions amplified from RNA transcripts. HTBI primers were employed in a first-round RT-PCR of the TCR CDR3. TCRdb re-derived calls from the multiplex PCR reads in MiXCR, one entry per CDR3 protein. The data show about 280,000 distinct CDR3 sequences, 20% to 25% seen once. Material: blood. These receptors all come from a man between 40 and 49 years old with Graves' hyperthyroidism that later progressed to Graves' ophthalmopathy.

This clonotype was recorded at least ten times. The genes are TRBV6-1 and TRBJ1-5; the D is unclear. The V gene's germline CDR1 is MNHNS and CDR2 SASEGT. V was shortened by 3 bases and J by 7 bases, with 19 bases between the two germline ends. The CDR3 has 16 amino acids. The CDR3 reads CASSERRASERQPQHF. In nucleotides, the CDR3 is TGTGCCAGCAGTGAGAGGAGAGCGTCGGAAAGACAGCCCCAGCATTTT.

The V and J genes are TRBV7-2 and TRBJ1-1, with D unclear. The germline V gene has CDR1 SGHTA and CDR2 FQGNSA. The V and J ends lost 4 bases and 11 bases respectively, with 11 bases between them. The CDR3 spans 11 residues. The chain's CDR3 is CASSSGPSAFF. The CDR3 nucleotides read TGTGCCAGCAGCTCAGGACCCTCCGCTTTCTTT.

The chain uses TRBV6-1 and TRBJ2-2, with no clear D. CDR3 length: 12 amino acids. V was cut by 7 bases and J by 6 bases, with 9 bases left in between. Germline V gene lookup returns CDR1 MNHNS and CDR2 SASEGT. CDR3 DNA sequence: TGTGCCAGCAAATCTTTGGCCGGGGAGCTGTTTTTT. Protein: CASKSLAGELFF.

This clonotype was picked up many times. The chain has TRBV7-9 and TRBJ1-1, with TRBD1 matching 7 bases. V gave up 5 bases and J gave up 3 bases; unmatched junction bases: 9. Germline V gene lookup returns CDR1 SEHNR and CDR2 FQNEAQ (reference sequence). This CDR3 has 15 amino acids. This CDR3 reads CASSLWDRPDTEAFF. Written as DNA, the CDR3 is TGTGCCAGCAGCCTATGGGACAGACCGGACACTGAAGCTTTCTTT.

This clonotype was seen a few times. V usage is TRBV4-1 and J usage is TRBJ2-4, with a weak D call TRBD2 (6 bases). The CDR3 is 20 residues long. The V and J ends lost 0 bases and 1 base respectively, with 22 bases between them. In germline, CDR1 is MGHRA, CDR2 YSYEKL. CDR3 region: CASSQERTGVSSSAKNIQYF. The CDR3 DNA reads TGCGCCAGCAGCCAAGAGAGGACGGGGGTGAGTTCTTCGGCCAAAAACATTCAGTACTTC.

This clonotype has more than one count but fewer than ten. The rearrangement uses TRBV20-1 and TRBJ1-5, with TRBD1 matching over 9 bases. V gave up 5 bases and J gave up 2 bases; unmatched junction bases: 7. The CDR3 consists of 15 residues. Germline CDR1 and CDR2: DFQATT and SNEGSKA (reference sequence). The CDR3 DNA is TGCAGTGCTCAGGACAGGGGCATTGGCAATCAGCCCCAGCATTTT. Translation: CSAQDRGIGNQPQHF.

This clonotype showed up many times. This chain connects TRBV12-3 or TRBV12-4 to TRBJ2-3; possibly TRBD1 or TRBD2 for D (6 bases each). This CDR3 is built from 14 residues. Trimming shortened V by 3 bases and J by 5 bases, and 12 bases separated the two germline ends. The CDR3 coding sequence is TGTGCCAGCAGTTTCCCCGGGGGCAGAGATACGCAGTATTTT. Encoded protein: CASSFPGGRDTQYF.

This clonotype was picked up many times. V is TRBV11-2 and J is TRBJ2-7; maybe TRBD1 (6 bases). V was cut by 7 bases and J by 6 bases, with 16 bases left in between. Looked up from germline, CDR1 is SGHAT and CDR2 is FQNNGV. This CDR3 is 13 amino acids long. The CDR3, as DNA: TGTGCCAGCAACAAATGGACAGCCCGCGAGCAGTACTTC. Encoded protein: CASNKWTAREQYF.

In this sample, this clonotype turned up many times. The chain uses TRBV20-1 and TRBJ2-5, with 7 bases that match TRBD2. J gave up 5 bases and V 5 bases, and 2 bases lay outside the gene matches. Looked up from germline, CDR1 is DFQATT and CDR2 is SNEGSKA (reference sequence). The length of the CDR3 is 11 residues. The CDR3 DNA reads TGCAGTGCTGGCGGGAGTGAGACCCAGTACTTC. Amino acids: CSAGGSETQYF.

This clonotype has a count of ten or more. The CDR3 nucleotides are TGTGCCAGCAGTGAAAAGGGCTTCGGCGAGACCCAGTACTTC. This codes for CASSEKGFGETQYF. The V and J genes are TRBV2 and TRBJ2-5; D is unresolved. The CDR3 length is 14 residues. The V gene lost 2 bases and the J gene lost 5 bases, with 12 bases spanning the gap. Germline V CDR1 and CDR2: SNHLY, FYNNEI.

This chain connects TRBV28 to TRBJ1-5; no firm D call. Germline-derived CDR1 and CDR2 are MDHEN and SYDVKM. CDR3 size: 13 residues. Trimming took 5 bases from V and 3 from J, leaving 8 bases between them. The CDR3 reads CASSEPVNQPQHF. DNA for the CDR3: TGTGCCAGCAGTGAACCGGTCAATCAGCCCCAGCATTTT.

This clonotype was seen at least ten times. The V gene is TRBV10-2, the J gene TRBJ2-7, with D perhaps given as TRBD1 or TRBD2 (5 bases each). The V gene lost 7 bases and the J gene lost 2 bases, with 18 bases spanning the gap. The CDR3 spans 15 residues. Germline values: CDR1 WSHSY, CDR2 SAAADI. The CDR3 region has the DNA TGCGCCAGCATTACTAACCGACCGGGACCCTACGAGCAGTACTTC. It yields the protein CASITNRPGPYEQYF.

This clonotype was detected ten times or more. The CDR3 DNA follows: TGTGCCAGCAGCTTAGAGACGGGACTAGGGATGAATACGCAGTATTTT. Its protein is CASSLETGLGMNTQYF. This chain links TRBV11-2 with TRBJ2-3; TRBD2 agrees at 8 bases. The CDR3 is 16 residues long. Unmatched junction bases numbered 9, after V lost 0 bases and J lost 7 bases. Germline V lookup: CDR1 SGHAT, CDR2 FQNNGV.

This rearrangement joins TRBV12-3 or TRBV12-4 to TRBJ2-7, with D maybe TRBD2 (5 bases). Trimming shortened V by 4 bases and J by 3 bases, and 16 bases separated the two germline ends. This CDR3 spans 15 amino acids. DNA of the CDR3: TGTGCCAGCAGTTCCGTCGTCGGGATAGACTACGAGCAGTACTTC. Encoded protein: CASSSVVGIDYEQYF.

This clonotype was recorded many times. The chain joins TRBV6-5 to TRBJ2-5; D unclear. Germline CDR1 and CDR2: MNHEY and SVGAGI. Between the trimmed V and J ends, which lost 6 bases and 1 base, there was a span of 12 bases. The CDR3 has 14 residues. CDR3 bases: TGTGCCAGCAGCCTCCGAGAACCCCAAGAGACCCAGTACTTC. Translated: CASSLREPQETQYF.

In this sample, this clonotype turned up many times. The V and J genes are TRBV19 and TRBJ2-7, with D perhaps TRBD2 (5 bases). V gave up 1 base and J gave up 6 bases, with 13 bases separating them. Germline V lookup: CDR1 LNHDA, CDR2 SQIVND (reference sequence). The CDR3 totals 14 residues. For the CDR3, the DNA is TGTGCCAGTAGTATAGGACAACTAGTTGGCGAGCAGTACTTC. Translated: CASSIGQLVGEQYF.